This record covers a single T cell receptor (beta chain). Its antigen remains undetermined. Nothing much larger sits one base from this clone, and base qualities are not available. Trimming costs V 4 bases and J 4 bases, and their ends lie 11 bases apart. CDR1 is given as SGDLS and CDR2 as YYNGEE, both from the germline V gene. Taken from cysteine to phenylalanine, the CDR3 has 13 residues. The kept DNA is CDR3 alone, 39 bases in frame from the first base. This sample stems from a study of blood T cell repertoires in COVID-19 (dated by TCRdb to 2018 to 2020). Regarding the research as a whole: Samples from collaborators originated in the United States, Italy and Spain and spanned both the acute and convalescent phases of COVID-19. The material from the prospective study consisted of cDNA or gDNA derived from T cells, B-cell-depleted T cells, or PBMCs. HLA class I and class II types, where available, came from metadata supplied by the sample provider rather than from assay-based typing. Samples were obtained from the ongoing ImmuneRACE study (first 160 participants) and from over 1,000 subjects provided by 6 global collaborators. Sample metadata almost always included a de-identified subject ID, COVID-19 status, age in years and sex. A freely available public database, intended as a resource for researchers studying the immune response to SARS-CoV-2, is where the repertoires were released. Deeply sampled blood TCRbeta repertoires from subjects exposed to, actively infected with, or recovered from COVID-19 were included in the dataset. Paper-wide results and their limitations: How much clinical and demographic metadata was included differed by source and by participant, and the metadata was provided uncurated.

The collaborating institutions used their own protocols to collect whole blood in K2EDTA tubes. For TCRbeta analysis, collaborator samples were shipped as frozen whole blood, as isolated PBMCs, or as DNA extracted from either sample type. TCRbeta CDR3 regions were amplified from genomic DNA by means of the immunoSEQ Assay, a bias-controlled multiplex PCR. Regarding the original processing steps: Within the assay, amplification of reference gene primers was used to estimate how many nucleated cells each sample contained. To quantify the absolute abundance of each unique TCRbeta CDR3 rearrangement, sequence reads were collapsed and filtered. For each sample, productive Simpson clonality was calculated by taking the square root of Simpson's diversity index across productive rearrangements. This immuneACCESS table, as held by TCRdb, lists in-frame sequences with V and J called but not all clones. Of the missing ones, under half trace to an unresolved V gene in checked studies; the others have no known cause. The V and J calls and the clone size are those of that table, but D and trimming were determined from the DNA. Recorded for this sample are about 410,000 clones; roughly 88% of them occurred a single time. The ten largest clones capture 1.4% of the sample.

Sequenced material: peripheral blood. The chain links TRBV9 with TRBJ2-5; a confident D gene designation cannot be given. The receptor comes from a woman aged 30 to 39 with active or convalescent COVID-19. The CDR3 region: CASSFSGGETQYF. The DNA sequence is as follows: TGTGCCAGCAGCTTCTCAGGTGGAGAGACCCAGTACTTC. Where the CDR3 stops, the reference TRBV9 and TRBJ2-5 genes take over; the full variable domain is DSGVTQTPKHLITATGQRVTLRCSPRSGDLSVYWYQQSLDQGLQFLIQYYNGEERAKGNILERFSAQQFPDLHSELNLSSLELGDSALYFCASSFSGGETQYFGPGTRLLVL.